This TCR beta chain originates from a study of CD8+CD57+ T cells in acquired aplastic anemia. Background on the study: CD4+ and CD8+ cells, once sorted, gave DNA averaging about 3.4 ug. Study-level points and caveats: In CD8+ cells, Simpson's diversity showed no significant difference between patients and controls.

This clonotype was found a few times. Antigen: not known. Genomic DNA served as template for TCR beta VDJ and CDR3 profiling. TCRdb reprocessed the reads via MiXCR and lists one record per CDR3 protein. The top ten hold around 50% of the sample, which has just over 200,000 distinct CDR3 sequences, roughly 60% seen once. From germline, CDR1 is ENHRY and CDR2 SYGVKD. Trimming removed 5 bases from V and 5 bases from J, with 16 bases in between. The CDR3 is made up of 15 amino acids. Whoever was chosen for sequencing had shown CD8+CD57+ cell expansion by flow cytometry. The chain joins TRBV10-3 to TRBJ2-1; weak D call: TRBD2 (6 bases). This TCR came from a human donor with aplastic anemia. The sample was sorted CD4+, CD8+, or CD8+CD57+ T cells (not recorded which) from PBMCs. The CDR3 here is CAISSTGEWNNEQFF. The CDR3 coding sequence is TGTGCCATCAGTTCGACGGGGGAGTGGAACAATGAGCAGTTCTTC.